Sequencing of this T cell receptor (beta chain) was carried out in a study of blood T cell repertoires in COVID-19. Seattle's cohort entered during active infection and was followed longitudinally. Original processing notes: Reference gene primer amplification in the assay estimated nucleated cell counts. Libraries were prepared by immunoSEQ multiplex PCR; TCRdb keeps only in-frame clonotypes and omits some of them. D and trimming come from the DNA, and the V and J calls and clone size come from that table. The data contain around 190,000 clones, approximately 90% of them singletons. Trimming took off 4 bases at V and 3 bases at J, with 16 bases between the two ends. Germline-derived CDR1 and CDR2 are SGHTA and FQGTGA. The CDR3 runs to 16 residues.

This receptor was taken from a man aged 45-65 years with COVID-19, enrolled during active disease. This chain joins TRBV7-3 and TRBJ2-1; TRBD1 might be the D (6 bases). The sample consisted of peripheral blood. This chain's CDR3 is CASSSIAGTNYNEQFF. The DNA of the CDR3 is TGTGCCAGCAGCTCGATTGCCGGGACAAACTACAATGAGCAGTTCTTC.